The 13 T cell receptor beta chains below all came from one sample that was sequenced in a study of metastatic and nonmetastatic thyroid tumors. With MiXCR, TCRdb reprocessed the PCR reads. The profile shows over 15,000 clones, around a quarter of them singletons. Prior to thyroid surgery, none of the patients had received any treatment. Sequenced sample: tumor tissue. The receptor set was obtained from a female donor with papillary thyroid cancer or a benign thyroid nodule (not recorded which). Some clones in this sample may be carry-over from other donors' samples.

In its sample, this clone ranks as medium-sized. The rearrangement uses TRBV12-3 or TRBV12-4 and TRBJ1-4; 8 nucleotides match TRBD1. Trimming cost V 3 bases and J 12 bases; bases outside gene matches: 6. The CDR3 runs 13 residues. CDR3 sequence reads: CASSFGRRGQLFF. Written as DNA, the CDR3 is TGTGCCAGCAGTTTTGGTCGCAGGGGGCAACTGTTTTTT.

This clone was counted only a few times. This sequence joins TRBV3-1 and TRBJ2-7; weak D call: TRBD1 (5 bases). From germline, CDR1 is LGHDT and CDR2 YNNKEL (reference sequence). This CDR3 comprises 13 residues. V gave up 0 bases and J gave up 3 bases, with 6 bases separating them. The DNA for the CDR3 is TGTGCCAGCAGCCAAGATCAGGGCTACGAGCAGTACTTC. Translated, it gives CASSQDQGYEQYF.

This clone was observed a handful of times. The CDR3 DNA reads as TGTGCCAGCAGTTTATCCGGGACAGGATACTACGAGCAGTACTTC. It codes for CASSLSGTGYYEQYF. This rearrangement joins TRBV27 to TRBJ2-7; 8 bases match TRBD1. The junction had 4 bases not matched to a gene; V was cut back by 0 bases and J by 3 bases. CDR1 is MNHEY and CDR2 is SMNVEV in the germline V gene (reference sequence). This CDR3 comprises 15 residues.

The rearrangement links TRBV15 to TRBJ2-7; 8 bases match TRBD2. The CDR3 consists of 15 residues. With V trimmed by 0 bases and J by 2 bases, 3 bases remained unmatched. CDR1 and CDR2 (germline): LNHNV, YYDKDF (reference sequence). This CDR3 reads CATSREVAGPYEQYF. The CDR3 nucleotides are TGTGCCACCAGCAGAGAGGTAGCGGGGCCCTACGAGCAGTACTTC.

This clone showed up many times. The chain recombines TRBV5-1 with TRBJ1-1; D is ambiguous. Germline V gives CDR1 SGHRS, CDR2 YFSETQ. Deletions cut 0 bases from V and 0 bases from J, with 9 bases between. The CDR3 spans 15 residues. CDR3 sequence (DNA): TGCGCCAGCAGCTTGGGAGTGGTCTTGAACACTGAAGCTTTCTTT. This codes for CASSLGVVLNTEAFF.

V is TRBV10-2 and J is TRBJ1-6; D uncertain. The germline V gene encodes CDR1 WSHSY and CDR2 SAAADI. CDR3 length: 14 residues. V was pared by 2 bases and J by 3 bases, with 5 bases between. The CDR3 loop reads CASSETDYNSPLHF. The CDR3 coding sequence is TGCGCCAGCAGTGAGACGGACTATAATTCACCCCTCCACTTT.

Many counts were recorded for this clone. V usage is TRBV7-3 and J usage is TRBJ2-3; 14 bases fit TRBD2. Germline trimming cut 5 bases from V and 6 bases from J; bases unmatched to any gene: 1. Germline CDR1 and CDR2: SGHTA and FQGTGA. This CDR3 is 14 amino acids long. The CDR3 bases are TGTGCCAGCAGCCGACTAGCGGGAGGGGATACGCAGTATTTT. It translates to CASSRLAGGDTQYF.

Turning to this clone: A much larger clone is a single base away; this may be a read error. The rearrangement links TRBV5-4 to TRBJ2-3; D remains ambiguous. CDR1 SGHNT and CDR2 YYREEE come from the germline V gene (reference sequence). The V end lost 2 bases, the J end lost 2 bases, and 3 bases lay between the germline ends. This CDR3 is built from 12 residues. CDR3 amino acids: CASSFSTDTQYF. For the CDR3, the DNA is TGTGCCAGCAGCTTTTCCACAGATACGCAGTATTTT.

Many counts were recorded for this clone. The chain is built from TRBV10-3 and TRBJ2-4; a possible D gene is TRBD2 (7 bases). Trimming cost V 10 bases and J 4 bases, with 17 bases left between them. CDR1 ENHRY and CDR2 SYGVKD come from the germline V gene. This CDR3 comprises 14 residues. This chain's CDR3 is CATWGGSGKNIQYF. DNA for the CDR3: TGTGCCACGTGGGGGGGCAGCGGAAAAAACATTCAGTACTTC.

In its sample, this clone was seen a few times. The V call is TRBV6-1, the J call TRBJ2-7; 8 bases agree with TRBD2. The J segment lost 3 bases and the V segment lost 8 bases, leaving 6 bases of the junction unmatched. This CDR3 region has 13 residues. The germline gives CDR1 MNHNS, CDR2 SASEGT. For the CDR3, the DNA is TGTGCCAGCGGGGGGAGCGGGAGCTACGAGCAGTACTTC. As protein: CASGGSGSYEQYF.

In its sample, this clone ranks as medium-sized (0.01 to 0.1%). This chain links TRBV27 with TRBJ2-3; D call uncertain. Germline V lookup: CDR1 MNHEY, CDR2 SMNVEV (reference sequence). V was trimmed by 9 bases and J by 1 base, leaving 11 bases between them. CDR3 length: 13 residues. The CDR3 bases are TGTGCCAGTACAGCGCTGGGCACAGATACGCAGTATTTT. As protein: CASTALGTDTQYF.

The rearrangement joins TRBV27 to TRBJ2-7; possible D gene TRBD2, 5 bases. Trimming took off 7 bases at V and 6 bases at J, with 16 bases between the two ends. CDR1 is MNHEY and CDR2 is SMNVEV in the germline V gene (reference sequence). CDR3 size: 13 residues. CDR3 bases: TGTGCCAGCATCCGAGGGCTAGCTTCCGAGCAGTACTTC. Its protein is CASIRGLASEQYF.

This clone is labeled medium-sized. This chain connects TRBV6-5 to TRBJ1-3, with D perhaps matching TRBD1 (5 bases). V gave up 1 base and J gave up 3 bases, with 10 bases separating them. This CDR3 has 15 amino acids. Germline loops: CDR1 MNHEY, CDR2 SVGAGI. The CDR3 bases are TGTGCCAGCAGTTACTTGACCGGGGGTGGAAACACCATATATTTT. It yields the protein CASSYLTGGGNTIYF.